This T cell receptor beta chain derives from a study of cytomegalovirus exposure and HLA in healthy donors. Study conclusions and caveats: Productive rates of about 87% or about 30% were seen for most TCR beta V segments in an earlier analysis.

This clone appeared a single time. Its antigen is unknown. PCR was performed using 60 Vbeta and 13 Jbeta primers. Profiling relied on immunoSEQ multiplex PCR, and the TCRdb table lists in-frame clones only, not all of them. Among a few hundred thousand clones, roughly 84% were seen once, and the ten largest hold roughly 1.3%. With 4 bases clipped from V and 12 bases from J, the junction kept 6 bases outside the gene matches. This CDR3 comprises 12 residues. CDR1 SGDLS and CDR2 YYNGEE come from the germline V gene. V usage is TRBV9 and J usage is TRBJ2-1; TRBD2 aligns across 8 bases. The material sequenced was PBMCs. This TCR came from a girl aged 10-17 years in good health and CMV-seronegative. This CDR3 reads CASSRSGGWQFF. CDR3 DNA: TGTGCCAGCAGCAGGTCGGGGGGGTGGCAGTTCTTC.